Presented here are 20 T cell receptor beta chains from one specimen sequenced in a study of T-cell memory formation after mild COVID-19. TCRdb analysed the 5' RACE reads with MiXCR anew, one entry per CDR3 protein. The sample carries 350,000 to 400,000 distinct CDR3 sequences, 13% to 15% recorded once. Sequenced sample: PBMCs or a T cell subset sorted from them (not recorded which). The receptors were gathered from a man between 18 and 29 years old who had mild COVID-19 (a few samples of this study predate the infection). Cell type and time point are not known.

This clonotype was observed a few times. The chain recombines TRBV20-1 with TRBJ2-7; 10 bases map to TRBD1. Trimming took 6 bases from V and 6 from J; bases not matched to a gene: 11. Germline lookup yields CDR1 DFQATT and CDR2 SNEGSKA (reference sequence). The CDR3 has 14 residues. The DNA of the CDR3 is TGCAGTGCCGGGAAGGGACAGGGGCCCTCCGAGCAGTACGTC. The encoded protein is CSAGKGQGPSEQYV.

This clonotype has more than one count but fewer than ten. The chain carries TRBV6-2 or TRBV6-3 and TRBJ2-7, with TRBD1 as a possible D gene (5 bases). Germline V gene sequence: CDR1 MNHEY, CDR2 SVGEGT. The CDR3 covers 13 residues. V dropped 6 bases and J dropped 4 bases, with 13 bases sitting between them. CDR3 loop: CASSAGAVYEQYV. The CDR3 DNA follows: TGTGCCAGCAGCGCTGGGGCGGTTTACGAGCAGTACGTC.

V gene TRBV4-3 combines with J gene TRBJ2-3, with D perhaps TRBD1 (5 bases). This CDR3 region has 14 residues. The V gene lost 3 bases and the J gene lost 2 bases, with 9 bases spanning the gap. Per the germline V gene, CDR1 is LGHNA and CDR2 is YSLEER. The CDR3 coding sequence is TGCGCCAGCAGCCAGGGGCACCCCACAGATACGCAGTATTTT. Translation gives CASSQGHPTDTQYF.

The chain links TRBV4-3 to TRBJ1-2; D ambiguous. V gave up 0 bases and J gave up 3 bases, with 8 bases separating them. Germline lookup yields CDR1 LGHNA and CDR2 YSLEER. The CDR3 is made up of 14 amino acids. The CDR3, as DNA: TGCGCCAGCAGCCAAGATCCGGGAGACTATGGCTACACCTTC. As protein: CASSQDPGDYGYTF.

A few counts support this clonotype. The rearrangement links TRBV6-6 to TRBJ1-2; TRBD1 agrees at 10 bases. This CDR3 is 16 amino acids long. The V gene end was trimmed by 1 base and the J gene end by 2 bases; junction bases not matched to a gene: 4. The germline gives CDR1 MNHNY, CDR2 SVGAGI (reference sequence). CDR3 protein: CASSYLGTGANYGYTF. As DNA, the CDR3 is TGTGCCAGCAGTTACTTGGGGACAGGGGCGAACTATGGCTACACCTTC.

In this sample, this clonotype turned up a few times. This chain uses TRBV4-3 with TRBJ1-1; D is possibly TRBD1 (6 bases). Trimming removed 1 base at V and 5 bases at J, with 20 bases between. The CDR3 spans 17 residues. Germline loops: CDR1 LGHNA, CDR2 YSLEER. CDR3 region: CASSQVLKRGTSTEAFF. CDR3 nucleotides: TGCGCCAGCAGCCAAGTCCTCAAAAGAGGGACATCAACTGAAGCTTTCTTT.

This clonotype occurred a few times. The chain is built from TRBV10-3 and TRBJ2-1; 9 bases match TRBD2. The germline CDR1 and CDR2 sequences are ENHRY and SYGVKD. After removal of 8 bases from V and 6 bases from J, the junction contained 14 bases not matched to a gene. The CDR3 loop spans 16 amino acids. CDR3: CAIGRGGTSFSNEQFF. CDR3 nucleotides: TGTGCCATCGGAAGGGGTGGGACTAGCTTCTCCAATGAGCAGTTCTTC.

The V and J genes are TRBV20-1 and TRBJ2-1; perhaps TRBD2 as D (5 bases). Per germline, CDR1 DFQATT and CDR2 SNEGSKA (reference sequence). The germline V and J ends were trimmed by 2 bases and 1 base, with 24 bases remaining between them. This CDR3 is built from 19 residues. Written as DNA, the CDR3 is TGCAGTGCTAGACCCCAGCGGCAAGAAATGCCGCTGTCCTACAATGAGCAGTTCTTC. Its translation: CSARPQRQEMPLSYNEQFF.

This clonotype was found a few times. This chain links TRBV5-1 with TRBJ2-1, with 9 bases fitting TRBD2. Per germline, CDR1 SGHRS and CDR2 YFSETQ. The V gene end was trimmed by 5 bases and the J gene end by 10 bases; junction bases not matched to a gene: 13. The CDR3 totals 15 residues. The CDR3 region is CASSVGGLAGIEQFF. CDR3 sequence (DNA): TGCGCCAGCAGTGTTGGGGGACTAGCCGGTATCGAGCAGTTCTTC.

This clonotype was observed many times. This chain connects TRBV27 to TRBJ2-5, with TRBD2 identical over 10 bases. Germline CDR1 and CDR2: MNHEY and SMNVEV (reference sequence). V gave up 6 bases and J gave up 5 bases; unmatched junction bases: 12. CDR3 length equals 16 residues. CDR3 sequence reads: CASRTKLAGAPETQYF. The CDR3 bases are TGTGCCAGCAGGACTAAGCTAGCGGGGGCCCCGGAGACCCAGTACTTC.

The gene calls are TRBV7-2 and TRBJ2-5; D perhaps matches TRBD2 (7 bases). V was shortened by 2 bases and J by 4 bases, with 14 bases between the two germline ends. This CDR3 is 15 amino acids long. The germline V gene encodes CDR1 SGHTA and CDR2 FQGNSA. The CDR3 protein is CASSLFGGGRETQYF. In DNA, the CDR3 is TGTGCCAGCAGCTTATTTGGCGGGGGCAGAGAGACCCAGTACTTC.

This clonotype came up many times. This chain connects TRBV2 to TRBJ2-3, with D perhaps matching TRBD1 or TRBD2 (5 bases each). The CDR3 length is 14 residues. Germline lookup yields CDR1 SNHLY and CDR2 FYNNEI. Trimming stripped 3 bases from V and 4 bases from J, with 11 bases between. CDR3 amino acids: CASSERGHADTQYF. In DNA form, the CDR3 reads TGTGCCAGCAGTGAGAGGGGCCACGCAGATACGCAGTATTTT. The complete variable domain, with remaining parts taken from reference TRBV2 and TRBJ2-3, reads EPEVTQTPSHQVTQMGQEVILRCVPISNHLYFYWYRQILGQKVEFLVSFYNNEISEKSEIFDDQFSVERPDGSNFTLKIRSTKLEDSAMYFCASSERGHADTQYFGPGTRLTVL.

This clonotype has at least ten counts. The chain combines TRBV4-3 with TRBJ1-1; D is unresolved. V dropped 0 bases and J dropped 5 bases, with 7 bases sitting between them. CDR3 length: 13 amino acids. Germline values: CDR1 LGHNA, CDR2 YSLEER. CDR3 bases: TGCGCCAGCAGCCAAGAGGGAGTTACTGAAGCTTTCTTT. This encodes CASSQEGVTEAFF.

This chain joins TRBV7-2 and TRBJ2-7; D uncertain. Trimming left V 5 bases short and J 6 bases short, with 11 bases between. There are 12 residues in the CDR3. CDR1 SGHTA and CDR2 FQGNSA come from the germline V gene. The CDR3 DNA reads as TGTGCCAGCAGCCGCCGAGTGGGCGAGCAGTACTTC. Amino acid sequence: CASSRRVGEQYF.

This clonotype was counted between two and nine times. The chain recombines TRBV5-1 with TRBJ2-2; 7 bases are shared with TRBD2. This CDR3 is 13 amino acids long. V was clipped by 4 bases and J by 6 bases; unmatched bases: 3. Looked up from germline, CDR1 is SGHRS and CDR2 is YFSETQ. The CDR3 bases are TGCGCCAGCAGCCATGCGGGGGCCGGGGAGCTGTTTTTT. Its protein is CASSHAGAGELFF.

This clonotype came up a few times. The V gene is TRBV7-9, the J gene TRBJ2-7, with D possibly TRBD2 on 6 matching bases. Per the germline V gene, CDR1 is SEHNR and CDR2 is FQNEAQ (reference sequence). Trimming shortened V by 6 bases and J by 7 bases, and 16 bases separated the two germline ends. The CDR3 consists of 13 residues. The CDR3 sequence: CASSFHSAGEQYF. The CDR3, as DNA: TGTGCCAGCAGTTTCCACTCCGCGGGGGAGCAGTACTTC.

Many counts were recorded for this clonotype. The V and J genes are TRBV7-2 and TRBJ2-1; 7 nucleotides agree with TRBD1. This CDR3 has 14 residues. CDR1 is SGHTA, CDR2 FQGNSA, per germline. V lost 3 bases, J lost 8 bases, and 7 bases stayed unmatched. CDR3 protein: CASSFGRGYDEQFF. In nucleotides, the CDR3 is TGTGCCAGCAGCTTCGGCAGGGGGTATGATGAGCAGTTCTTC.

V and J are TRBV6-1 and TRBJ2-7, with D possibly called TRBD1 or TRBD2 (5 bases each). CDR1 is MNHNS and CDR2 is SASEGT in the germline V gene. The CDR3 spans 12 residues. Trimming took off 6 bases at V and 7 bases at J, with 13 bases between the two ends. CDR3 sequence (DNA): TGTGCCAGCAGGTGGGGACCCTCAGAGCAGTACTTC. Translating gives CASRWGPSEQYF.

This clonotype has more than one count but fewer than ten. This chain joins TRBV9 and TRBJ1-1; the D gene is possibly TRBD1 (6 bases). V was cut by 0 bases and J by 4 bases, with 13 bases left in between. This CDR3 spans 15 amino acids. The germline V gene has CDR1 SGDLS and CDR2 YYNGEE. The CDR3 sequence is CASSVGTVAGTEAFF. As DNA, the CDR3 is TGTGCCAGCAGCGTAGGGACAGTTGCGGGCACTGAAGCTTTCTTT.

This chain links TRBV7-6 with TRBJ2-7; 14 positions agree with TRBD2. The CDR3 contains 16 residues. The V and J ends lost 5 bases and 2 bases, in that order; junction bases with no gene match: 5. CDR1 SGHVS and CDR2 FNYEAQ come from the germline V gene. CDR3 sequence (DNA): TGTGCCAGCAGCCTCGGACTAGCGGGGGGACCCTACGAGCAGTACTTC. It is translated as CASSLGLAGGPYEQYF.